The T cell receptor (beta chain) under discussion was sequenced for a study of T-cell reconstitution after alpha-beta-depleted transplantation in children. This clonotype was counted a few times. The antigen is unknown. Using unique molecular identifiers, the investigators prepared the TCRbeta library. TCRdb re-analysed the PCR reads in MiXCR, keeping a single row per CDR3 protein. The sample has 450,000 to 700,000 distinct CDR3 sequences, roughly 27% seen once. Study-wide findings and caveats: By about two months after transplant, alpha-beta T cells reportedly arose from several hundred graft clones that had expanded. Once a year had passed after transplant, T-cell counts and diversity came mostly from newly produced T cells. Surviving thymic progenitors and recipient T cells were the source of high TCRbeta diversity at day 60 in some patients.

V was pared by 0 bases and J by 1 base, with 3 bases of the junction left unmatched. Looked up from germline, CDR1 is SGHRS and CDR2 is YFSETQ. The CDR3 runs 16 residues. The sequence came from a boy less than two years old with Wiskott-Aldrich syndrome, due to receive a stem cell transplant. Sequencing used PBMCs, obtained before TCRalphabeta/CD19-depleted stem cell transplant. The V and J genes are TRBV5-1 and TRBJ2-1; TRBD2 agrees at 8 bases. The CDR3: CASSLDSGRSYNEQFF. Here the CDR3 DNA reads TGCGCCAGCAGCTTGGACAGCGGGAGATCCTACAATGAGCAGTTCTTC.